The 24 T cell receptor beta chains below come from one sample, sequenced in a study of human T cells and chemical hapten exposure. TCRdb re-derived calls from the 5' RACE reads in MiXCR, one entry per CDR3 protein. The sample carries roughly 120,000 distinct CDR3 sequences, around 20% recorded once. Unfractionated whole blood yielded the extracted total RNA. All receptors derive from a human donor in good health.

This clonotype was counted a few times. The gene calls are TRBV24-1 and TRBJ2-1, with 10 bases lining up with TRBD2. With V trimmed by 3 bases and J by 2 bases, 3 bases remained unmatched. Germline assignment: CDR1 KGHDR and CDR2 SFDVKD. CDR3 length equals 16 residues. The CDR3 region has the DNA TGTGCCACCAGTGATCCCGGACTAGCGGCCTACAATGAGCAGTTCTTC. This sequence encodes CATSDPGLAAYNEQFF.

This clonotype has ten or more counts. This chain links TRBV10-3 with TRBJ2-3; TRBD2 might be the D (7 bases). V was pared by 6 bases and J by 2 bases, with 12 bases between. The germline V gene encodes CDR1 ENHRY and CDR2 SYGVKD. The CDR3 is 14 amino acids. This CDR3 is CAIREGGVTDTQYF. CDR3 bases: TGTGCCATCAGGGAGGGGGGGGTCACAGATACGCAGTATTTT.

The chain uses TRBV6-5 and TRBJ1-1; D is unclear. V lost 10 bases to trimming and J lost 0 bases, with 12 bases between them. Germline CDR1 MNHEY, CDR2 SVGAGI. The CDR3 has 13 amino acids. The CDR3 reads CAISRSVNTEAFF. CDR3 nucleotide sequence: TGTGCCATCTCAAGATCCGTGAACACTGAAGCTTTCTTT.

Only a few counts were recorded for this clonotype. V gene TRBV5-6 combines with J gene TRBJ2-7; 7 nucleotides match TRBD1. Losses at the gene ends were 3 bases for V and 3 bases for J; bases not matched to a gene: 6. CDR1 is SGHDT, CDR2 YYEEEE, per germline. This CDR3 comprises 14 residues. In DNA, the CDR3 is TGTGCCAGCAGCTGGGGTACAGGGGACTACGAGCAGTACTTC. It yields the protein CASSWGTGDYEQYF.

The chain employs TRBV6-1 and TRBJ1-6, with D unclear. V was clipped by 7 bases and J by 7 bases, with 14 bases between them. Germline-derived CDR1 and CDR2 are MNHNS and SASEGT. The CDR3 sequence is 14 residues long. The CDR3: CASTLTVVNSPLHF. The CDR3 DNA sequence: TGTGCCAGCACCCTAACAGTCGTCAATTCACCCCTCCACTTT.

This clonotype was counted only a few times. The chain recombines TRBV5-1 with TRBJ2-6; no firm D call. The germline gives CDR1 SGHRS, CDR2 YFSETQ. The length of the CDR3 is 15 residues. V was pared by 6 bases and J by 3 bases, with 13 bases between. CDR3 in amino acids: CASMPWTNGANVLTF. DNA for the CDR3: TGCGCCAGCATGCCCTGGACGAATGGGGCCAACGTCCTGACTTTC.

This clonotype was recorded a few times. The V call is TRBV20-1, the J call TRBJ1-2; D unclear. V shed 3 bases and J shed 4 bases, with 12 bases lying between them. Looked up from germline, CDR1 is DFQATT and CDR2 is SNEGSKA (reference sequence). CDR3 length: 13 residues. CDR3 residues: CSASGGFSYGYTF. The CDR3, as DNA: TGCAGTGCTAGCGGCGGCTTTAGCTATGGCTACACCTTC.

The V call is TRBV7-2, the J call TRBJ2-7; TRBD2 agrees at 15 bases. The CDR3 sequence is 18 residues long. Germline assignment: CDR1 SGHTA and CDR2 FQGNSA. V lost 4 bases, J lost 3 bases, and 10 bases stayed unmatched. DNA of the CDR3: TGTGCCAGCAGCTCCCCTGGACTAGCGGGAGGGCCGATCTACGAGCAGTACTTC. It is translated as CASSSPGLAGGPIYEQYF.

This chain's CDR3 is CASSYFGTSANEQFF. The CDR3 DNA reads TGTGCCAGCAGTTACTTCGGGACTAGCGCCAATGAGCAGTTCTTC. The chain employs TRBV6-5 and TRBJ2-1; 10 bases are a match to TRBD2. The CDR3 totals 15 residues. Germline trimming cut 1 base from V and 6 bases from J; bases unmatched to any gene: 3. CDR1 and CDR2 (germline): MNHEY, SVGAGI.

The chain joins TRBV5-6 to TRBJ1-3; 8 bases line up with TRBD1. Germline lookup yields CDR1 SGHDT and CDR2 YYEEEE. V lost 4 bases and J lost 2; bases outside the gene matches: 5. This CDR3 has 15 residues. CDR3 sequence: CASSLRTGTGNTIYF. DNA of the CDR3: TGTGCCAGCAGCCTACGGACAGGGACTGGAAACACCATATATTTT.

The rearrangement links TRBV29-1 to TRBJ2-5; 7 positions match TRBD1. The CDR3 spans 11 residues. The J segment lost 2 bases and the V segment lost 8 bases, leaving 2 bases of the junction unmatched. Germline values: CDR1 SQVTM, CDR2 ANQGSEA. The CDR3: CSPGQQETQYF. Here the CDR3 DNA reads TGCAGCCCGGGACAGCAAGAGACCCAGTACTTC.

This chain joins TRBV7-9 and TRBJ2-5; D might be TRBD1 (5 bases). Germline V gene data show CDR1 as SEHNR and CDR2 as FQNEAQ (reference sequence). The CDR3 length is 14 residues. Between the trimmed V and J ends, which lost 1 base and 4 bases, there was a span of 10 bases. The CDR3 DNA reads TGTGCCAGCAGCTTAGACACAGGTCGAGAGACCCAGTACTTC. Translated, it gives CASSLDTGRETQYF.

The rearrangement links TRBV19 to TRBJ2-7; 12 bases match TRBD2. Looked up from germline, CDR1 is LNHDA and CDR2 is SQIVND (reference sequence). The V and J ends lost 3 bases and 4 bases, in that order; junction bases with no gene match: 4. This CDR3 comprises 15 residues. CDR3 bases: TGTGCCAGTAGTATGACTAGCGGGAGCAGGTACGAGCAGTACTTC. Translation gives CASSMTSGSRYEQYF. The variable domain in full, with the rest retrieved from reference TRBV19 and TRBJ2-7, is DGGITQSPKYLFRKEGQNVTLSCEQNLNHDAMYWYRQDPGQGLRLIYYSQIVNDFQKGDIAEGYSVSREKKESFPLTVTSAQKNPTAFYLCASSMTSGSRYEQYFGPGTRLTVT.

The CDR3 DNA follows: TGTGCCAGCACCTTGCTGAATCGGGACAGGGGAAGCGAGCAGTACTTC. Its protein product is CASTLLNRDRGSEQYF. This chain links TRBV28 with TRBJ2-7; TRBD1 agrees at 10 bases. The CDR3 contains 16 residues. CDR1 MDHEN and CDR2 SYDVKM come from the germline V gene. The trim removed 7 bases at V and 6 bases at J, leaving 15 bases unmatched.

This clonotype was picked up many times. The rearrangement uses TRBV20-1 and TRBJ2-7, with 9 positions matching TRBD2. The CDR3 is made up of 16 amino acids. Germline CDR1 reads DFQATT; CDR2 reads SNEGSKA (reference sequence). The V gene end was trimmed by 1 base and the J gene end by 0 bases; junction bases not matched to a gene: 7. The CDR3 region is CSARVGTSWYSYEQYF. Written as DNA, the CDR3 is TGCAGTGCTAGAGTCGGGACTAGCTGGTACTCCTACGAGCAGTACTTC.

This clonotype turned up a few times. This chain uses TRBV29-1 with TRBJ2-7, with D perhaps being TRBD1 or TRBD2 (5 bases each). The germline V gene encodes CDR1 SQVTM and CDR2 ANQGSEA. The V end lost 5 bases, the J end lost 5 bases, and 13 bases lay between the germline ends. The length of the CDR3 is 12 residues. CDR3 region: CSVRQGVHEQYF. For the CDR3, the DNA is TGCAGCGTTCGGCAGGGAGTCCACGAGCAGTACTTC.

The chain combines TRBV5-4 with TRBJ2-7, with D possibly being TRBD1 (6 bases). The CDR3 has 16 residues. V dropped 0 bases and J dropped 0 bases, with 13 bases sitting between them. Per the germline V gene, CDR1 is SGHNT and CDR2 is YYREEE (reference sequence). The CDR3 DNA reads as TGTGCCAGCAGCTTGGGTAGACAGGAGCGCTCCTACGAGCAGTACTTC. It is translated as CASSLGRQERSYEQYF.

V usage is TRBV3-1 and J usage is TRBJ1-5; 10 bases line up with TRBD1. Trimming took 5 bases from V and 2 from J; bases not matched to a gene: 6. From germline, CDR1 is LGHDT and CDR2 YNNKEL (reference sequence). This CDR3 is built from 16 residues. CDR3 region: CASSDWDRGRNQPQHF. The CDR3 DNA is TGTGCCAGCAGCGACTGGGACAGGGGCCGCAATCAGCCCCAGCATTTT.

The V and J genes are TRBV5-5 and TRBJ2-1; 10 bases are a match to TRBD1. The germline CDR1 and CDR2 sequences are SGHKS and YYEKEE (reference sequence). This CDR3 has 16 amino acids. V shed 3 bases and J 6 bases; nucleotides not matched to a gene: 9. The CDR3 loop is CASSSAGTGVSNEQFF. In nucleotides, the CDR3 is TGTGCCAGCAGCTCGGCCGGGACAGGGGTGTCCAATGAGCAGTTCTTC.

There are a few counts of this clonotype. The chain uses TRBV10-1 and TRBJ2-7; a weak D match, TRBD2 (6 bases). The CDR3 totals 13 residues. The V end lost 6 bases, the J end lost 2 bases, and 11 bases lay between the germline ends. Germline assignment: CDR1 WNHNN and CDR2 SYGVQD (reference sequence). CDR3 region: CASSGGSTYEQYF. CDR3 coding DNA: TGCGCCAGCAGCGGGGGTTCGACCTACGAGCAGTACTTC.

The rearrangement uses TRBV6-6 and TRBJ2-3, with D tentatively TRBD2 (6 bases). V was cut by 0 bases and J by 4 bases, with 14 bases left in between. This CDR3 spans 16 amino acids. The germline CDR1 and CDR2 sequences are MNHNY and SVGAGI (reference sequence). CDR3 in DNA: TGTGCCAGCAGTTACTCGAGACCGGGAGTCGCAGATACGCAGTATTTT. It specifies CASSYSRPGVADTQYF.

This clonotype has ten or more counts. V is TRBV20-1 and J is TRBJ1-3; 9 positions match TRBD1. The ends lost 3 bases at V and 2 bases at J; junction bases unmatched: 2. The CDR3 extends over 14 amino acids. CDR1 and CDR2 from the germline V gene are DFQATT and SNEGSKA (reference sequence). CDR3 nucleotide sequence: TGCAGTGCTAGTGGGACAGGGACTGGAAACACCATATATTTT. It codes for CSASGTGTGNTIYF.

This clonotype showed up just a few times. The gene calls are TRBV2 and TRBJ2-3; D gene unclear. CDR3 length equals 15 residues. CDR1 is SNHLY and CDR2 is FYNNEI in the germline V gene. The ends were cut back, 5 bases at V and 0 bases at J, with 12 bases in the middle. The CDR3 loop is CASSRGSTSTDTQYF. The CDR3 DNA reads TGTGCCAGCAGTAGAGGCTCTACTAGCACAGATACGCAGTATTTT.

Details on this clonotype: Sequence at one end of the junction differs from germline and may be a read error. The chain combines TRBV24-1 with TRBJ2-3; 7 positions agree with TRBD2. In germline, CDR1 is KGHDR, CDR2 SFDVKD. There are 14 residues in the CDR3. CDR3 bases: TGTGTCACCGCGGGGGAAGACAGCACAGATACGCAGTATTTT. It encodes CVTAGEDSTDTQYF.